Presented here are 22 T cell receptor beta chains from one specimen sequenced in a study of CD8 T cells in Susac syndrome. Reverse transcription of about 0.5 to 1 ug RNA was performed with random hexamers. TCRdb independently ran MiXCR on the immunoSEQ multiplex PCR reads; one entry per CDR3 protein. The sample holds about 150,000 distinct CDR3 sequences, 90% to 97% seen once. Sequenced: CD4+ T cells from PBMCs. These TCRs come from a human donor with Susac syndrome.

Here the CDR3 reads CASSHGGWREETQYF. The CDR3 region has the DNA TGTGCCAGCAGTCACGGGGGATGGAGGGAAGAGACCCAGTACTTC. The rearrangement links TRBV6-5 to TRBJ2-5, with D perhaps matching TRBD2 (6 bases). CDR1 and CDR2 (germline): MNHEY, SVGAGI. The CDR3 is 15 amino acids. V gave up 5 bases and J gave up 3 bases, with 16 bases separating them.

CDR3 sequence reads: CAVLLADSTDTQYF. CDR3 DNA sequence: TGTGCCGTCCTACTAGCAGATAGCACAGATACGCAGTATTTT. The chain is built from TRBV15 and TRBJ2-3; D might be TRBD2 (6 bases). V lost 11 bases and J lost 0, with 15 bases in between. Germline V CDR1 and CDR2: LNHNV, YYDKDF (reference sequence). This CDR3 comprises 14 residues.

CDR3 DNA: TGTGCCAGCAGCCAAAGGAGGCAGGGGGCGCTTTTTGGCTACACCTTC. Translated: CASSQRRQGALFGYTF. The chain links TRBV5-6 to TRBJ1-2; TRBD1 matches at 8 bases. The ends lost 4 bases at V and 7 bases at J; junction bases unmatched: 15. Looked up from germline, CDR1 is SGHDT and CDR2 is YYEEEE. The CDR3 covers 16 residues.

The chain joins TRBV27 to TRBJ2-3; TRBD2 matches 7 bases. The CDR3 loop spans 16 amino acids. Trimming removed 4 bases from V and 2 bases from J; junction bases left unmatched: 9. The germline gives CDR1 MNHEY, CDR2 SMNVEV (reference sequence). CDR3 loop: CASSSAFSGPTDTQYF. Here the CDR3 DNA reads TGTGCCAGCAGTTCAGCGTTTAGCGGGCCCACAGATACGCAGTATTTT.

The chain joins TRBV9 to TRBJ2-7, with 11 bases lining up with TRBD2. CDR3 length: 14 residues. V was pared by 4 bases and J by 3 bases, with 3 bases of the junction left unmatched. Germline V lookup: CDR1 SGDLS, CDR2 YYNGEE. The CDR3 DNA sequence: TGTGCCAGCAGCCAGACTAGCGGGATCTACGAGCAGTACTTC. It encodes CASSQTSGIYEQYF. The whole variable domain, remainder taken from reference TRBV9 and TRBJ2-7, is DSGVTQTPKHLITATGQRVTLRCSPRSGDLSVYWYQQSLDQGLQFLIQYYNGEERAKGNILERFSAQQFPDLHSELNLSSLELGDSALYFCASSQTSGIYEQYFGPGTRLTVT.

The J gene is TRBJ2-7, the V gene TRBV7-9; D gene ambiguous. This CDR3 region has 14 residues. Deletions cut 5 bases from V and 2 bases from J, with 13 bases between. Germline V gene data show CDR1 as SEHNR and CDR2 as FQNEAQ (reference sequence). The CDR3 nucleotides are TGTGCCAGCAGCAGGAATGGCAGCCCCTACGAGCAGTACTTC. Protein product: CASSRNGSPYEQYF.

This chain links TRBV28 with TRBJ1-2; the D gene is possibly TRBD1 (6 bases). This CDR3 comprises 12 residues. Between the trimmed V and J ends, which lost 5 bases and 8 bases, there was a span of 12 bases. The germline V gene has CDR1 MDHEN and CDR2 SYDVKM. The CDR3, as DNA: TGTGCCAGCAGTACAGGGACTCGGGGCTACACCTTC. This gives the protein CASSTGTRGYTF.

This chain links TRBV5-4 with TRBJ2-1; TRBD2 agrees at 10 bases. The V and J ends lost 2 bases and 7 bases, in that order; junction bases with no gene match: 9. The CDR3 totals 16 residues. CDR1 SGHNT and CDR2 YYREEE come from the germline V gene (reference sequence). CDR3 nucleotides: TGTGCCAGCAGCTTAGGAGCGGGAGGGCCGAGTAATGAGCAGTTCTTC. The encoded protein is CASSLGAGGPSNEQFF.

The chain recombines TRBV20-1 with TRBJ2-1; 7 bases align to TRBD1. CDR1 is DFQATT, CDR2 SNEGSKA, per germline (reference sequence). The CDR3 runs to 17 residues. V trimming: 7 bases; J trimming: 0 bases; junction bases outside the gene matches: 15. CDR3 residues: CSVHNRQGGYSYNEQFF. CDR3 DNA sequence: TGCAGTGTTCACAATCGACAGGGCGGATACTCCTACAATGAGCAGTTCTTC.

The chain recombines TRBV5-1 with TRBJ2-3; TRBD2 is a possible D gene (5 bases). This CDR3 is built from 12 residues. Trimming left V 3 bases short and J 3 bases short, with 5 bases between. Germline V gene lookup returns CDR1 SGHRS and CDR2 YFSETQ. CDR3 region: CASSWTTDTQYF. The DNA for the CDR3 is TGCGCCAGCAGCTGGACTACAGATACGCAGTATTTT. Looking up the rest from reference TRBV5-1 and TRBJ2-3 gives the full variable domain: KAGVTQTPRYLIKTRGQQVTLSCSPISGHRSVSWYQQTPGQGLQFLFEYFSETQRNKGNFPGRFSGRQFSNSRSEMNVSTLELGDSALYLCASSWTTDTQYFGPGTRLTVL.

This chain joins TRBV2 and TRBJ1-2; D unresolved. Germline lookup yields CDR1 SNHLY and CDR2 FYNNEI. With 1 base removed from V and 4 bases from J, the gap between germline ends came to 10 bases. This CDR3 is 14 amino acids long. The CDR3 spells CASSEDGVRYGYTF. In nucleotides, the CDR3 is TGTGCCAGCAGTGAAGATGGGGTTCGCTATGGCTACACCTTC. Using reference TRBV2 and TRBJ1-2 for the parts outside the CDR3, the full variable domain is EPEVTQTPSHQVTQMGQEVILRCVPISNHLYFYWYRQILGQKVEFLVSFYNNEISEKSEIFDDQFSVERPDGSNFTLKIRSTKLEDSAMYFCASSEDGVRYGYTFGSGTRLTVV.

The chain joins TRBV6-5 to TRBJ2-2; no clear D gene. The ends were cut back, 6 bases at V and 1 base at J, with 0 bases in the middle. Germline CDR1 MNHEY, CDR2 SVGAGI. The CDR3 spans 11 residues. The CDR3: CASRNTGELFF. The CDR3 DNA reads TGTGCCAGCAGGAACACCGGGGAGCTGTTTTTT.

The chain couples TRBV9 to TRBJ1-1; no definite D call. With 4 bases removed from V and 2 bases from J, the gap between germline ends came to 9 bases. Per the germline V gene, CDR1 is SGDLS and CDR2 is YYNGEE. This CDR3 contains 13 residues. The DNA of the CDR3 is TGTGCCAGCAGCTCCCGATTAAACACTGAAGCTTTCTTT. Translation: CASSSRLNTEAFF.

The CDR3 reads CASRAGSAGDTQYF. In nucleotides, the CDR3 is TGTGCCAGCCGTGCAGGGAGCGCCGGAGATACGCAGTATTTT. The chain has TRBV28 and TRBJ2-3; perhaps D is TRBD1 or TRBD2 (5 bases each). The CDR3 loop spans 14 amino acids. Trimming stripped 8 bases from V and 5 bases from J, with 17 bases between. Germline V gene lookup returns CDR1 MDHEN and CDR2 SYDVKM.

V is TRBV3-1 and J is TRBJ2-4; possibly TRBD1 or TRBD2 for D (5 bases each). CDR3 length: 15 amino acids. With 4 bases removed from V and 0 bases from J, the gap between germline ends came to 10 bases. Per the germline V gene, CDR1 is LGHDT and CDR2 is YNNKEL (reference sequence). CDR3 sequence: CASSPGPIAKNIQYF. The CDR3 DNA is TGTGCCAGCAGCCCGGGGCCTATAGCCAAAAACATTCAGTACTTC.

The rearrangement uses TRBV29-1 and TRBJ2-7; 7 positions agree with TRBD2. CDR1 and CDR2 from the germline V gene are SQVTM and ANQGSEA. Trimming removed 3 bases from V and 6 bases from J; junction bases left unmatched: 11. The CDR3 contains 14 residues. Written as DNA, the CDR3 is TGCAGCGTTGATGTGGGAGGGCCCTCTTCCGAGCAGTACTTC. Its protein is CSVDVGGPSSEQYF.

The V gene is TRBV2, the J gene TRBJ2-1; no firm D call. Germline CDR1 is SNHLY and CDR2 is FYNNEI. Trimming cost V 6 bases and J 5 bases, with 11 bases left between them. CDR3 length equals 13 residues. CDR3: CASSISGNNEQFF. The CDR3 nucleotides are TGTGCCAGCAGCATAAGTGGTAACAATGAGCAGTTCTTC.

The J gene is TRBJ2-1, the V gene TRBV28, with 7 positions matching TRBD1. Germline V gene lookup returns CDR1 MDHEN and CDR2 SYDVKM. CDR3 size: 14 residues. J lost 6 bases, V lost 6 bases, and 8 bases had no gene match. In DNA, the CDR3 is TGTGCCAGCAGCCAGACAGGGTATTCCAATGAGCAGTTCTTC. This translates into CASSQTGYSNEQFF.

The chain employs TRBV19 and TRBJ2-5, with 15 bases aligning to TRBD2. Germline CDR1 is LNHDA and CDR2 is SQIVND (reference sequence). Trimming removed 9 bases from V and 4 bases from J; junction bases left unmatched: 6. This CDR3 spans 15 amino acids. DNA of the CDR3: TGTGCCAGCGGAGGACTAGCGGGAGGGCCAGAGACCCAGTACTTC. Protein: CASGGLAGGPETQYF. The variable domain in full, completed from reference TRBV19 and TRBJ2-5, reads DGGITQSPKYLFRKEGQNVTLSCEQNLNHDAMYWYRQDPGQGLRLIYYSQIVNDFQKGDIAEGYSVSREKKESFPLTVTSAQKNPTAFYLCASGGLAGGPETQYFGPGTRLLVL.

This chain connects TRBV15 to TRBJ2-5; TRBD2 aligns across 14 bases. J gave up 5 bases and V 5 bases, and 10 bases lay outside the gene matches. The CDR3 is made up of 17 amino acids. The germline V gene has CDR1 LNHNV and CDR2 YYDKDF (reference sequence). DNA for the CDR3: TGTGCCACCAGCTCGGGACTAGCGGGAGCCTCACCGGAGACCCAGTACTTC. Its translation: CATSSGLAGASPETQYF.

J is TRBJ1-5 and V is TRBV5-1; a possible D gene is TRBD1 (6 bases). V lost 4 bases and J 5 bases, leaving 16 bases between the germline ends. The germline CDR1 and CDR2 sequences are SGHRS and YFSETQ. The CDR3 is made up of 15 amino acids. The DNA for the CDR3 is TGCGCCAGCAGCCCGACAGGAGGTGAGGATCAGCCCCAGCATTTT. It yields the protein CASSPTGGEDQPQHF.

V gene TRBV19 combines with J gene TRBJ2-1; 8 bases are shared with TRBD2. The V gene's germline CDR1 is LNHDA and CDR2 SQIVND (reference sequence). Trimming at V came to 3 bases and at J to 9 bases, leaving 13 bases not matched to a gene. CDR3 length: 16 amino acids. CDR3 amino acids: CASSMSSGTRGGEQFF. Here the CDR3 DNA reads TGTGCCAGTAGTATGTCCTCCGGGACTAGAGGCGGTGAGCAGTTCTTC.